This T cell receptor beta chain was sequenced during a study of T cells after yellow fever vaccination. Study results and caveats: Across the CD4 and CD8 compartments, a small share of clonotypes was present in both.

Trimming shortened V by 2 bases and J by 2 bases, and 9 bases separated the two germline ends. The germline CDR1 and CDR2 sequences are MNHEY and SVGEGT. The CDR3 length is 14 residues. It was through 5'RACE template switching that TCR cDNA was made, with a universal primer site and UMIs added. MiXCR, applied by TCRdb to the 5' RACE reads, yields one record per CDR3 protein. Of approximately 300,000 distinct CDR3 sequences in the sample, approximately 12% were seen once. This clonotype was seen more than once but under ten times. Its antigen is undetermined. This sequence originates from a man aged 30-40 years who received the YFV17D yellow fever vaccine. The sequencing used CD4+ T cells sorted from PBMCs, collected 45 days after the yellow fever booster vaccination. The chain employs TRBV6-2 or TRBV6-3 and TRBJ1-2; unclear D gene. CDR3 nucleotides: TGTGCCAGCAGTTACGACCCGAAAAACTATGGCTACACCTTC. Protein product: CASSYDPKNYGYTF.